This TCR beta chain comes out of a study of shared clonotypes between healthy human individuals. Study findings and constraints: Although depth was large, rarefaction showed that sequencing of the sorted subsets was incomplete.

CDR1 and CDR2 from the germline V gene are MDHEN and SYDVKM. V lost 3 bases to trimming and J lost 3 bases; unmatched junction nucleotides: 5. This CDR3 contains 16 residues. This clone was counted a single time. Its antigen is still unknown. Produced via immunoSEQ multiplex PCR; TCRdb's table is partial and in-frame only. This sample has about 2.4 million clones, with 80% to 95% found just once. The TCR sequence derives from a man younger than 30 in good health. Some clones in this sample may be carry-over from other donors' samples. The chain recombines TRBV28 with TRBJ2-4; 10 bases line up with TRBD2. Sequenced input: naive CD4+ T cells from PBMCs. The subset here: CD45RA+ positively selected. For the CDR3, the DNA is TGTGCCAGCAGTTTCCTAGCGGGAGCGGGCAAAAACATTCAGTACTTC. Its translation is CASSFLAGAGKNIQYF.